The 28 T cell receptor beta chains presented below share a single source sample, sequenced in a study of T cell repertoires in cytomegalovirus infection. Via MiXCR, TCRdb re-called the reads, giving one row per CDR3 protein. The sample records 200,000 to 250,000 distinct CDR3 sequences, approximately 40% being singletons. Their antigens remain unidentified. The specimen comprised CD8+ T cells from cultured PBMCs, sampled from culture after CMV antigen stimulation. These receptors originate from a human donor in good health (CMV status not recorded). Some clones in this sample may be carry-over from other donors' samples.

CDR3 protein: CATSRDEGGPNPSYEQYF. The DNA for the CDR3 is TGTGCCACCAGCAGAGATGAAGGGGGACCGAACCCCTCCTACGAGCAGTACTTC. The chain joins TRBV15 to TRBJ2-7, with D perhaps matching TRBD1 (6 bases). This CDR3 has 18 residues. The V end was cut by 0 bases, the J end by 0 bases, with 18 bases between. Germline CDR1 LNHNV, CDR2 YYDKDF (reference sequence).

This chain connects TRBV20-1 to TRBJ2-2; 10 bases align to TRBD1. Looked up from germline, CDR1 is DFQATT and CDR2 is SNEGSKA (reference sequence). V dropped 6 bases and J dropped 4; count of bases not matched to a gene: 5. CDR3 size: 14 residues. This CDR3 reads CSAADRGGTGELFF. DNA for the CDR3: TGCAGTGCCGCGGACAGGGGGGGCACCGGGGAGCTGTTTTTT.

The chain recombines TRBV27 with TRBJ2-3, with D uncertain. The germline V gene encodes CDR1 MNHEY and CDR2 SMNVEV (reference sequence). V lost 8 bases, J lost 0 bases, and 15 bases lay in between. CDR3 length: 15 amino acids. As DNA, the CDR3 is TGTGCCAGCCCCCCTACGTCCCCTAGCACAGATACGCAGTATTTT. It is translated as CASPPTSPSTDTQYF.

This clonotype was seen repeatedly, ten times or more. The rearrangement links TRBV7-2 to TRBJ2-5; a possible D gene is TRBD1 (6 bases). The CDR3 runs 15 residues. The germline CDR1 and CDR2 sequences are SGHTA and FQGNSA. V shed 1 base and J shed 4 bases, with 13 bases lying between them. CDR3 nucleotides: TGTGCCAGCAGCTTAGAAGGGGGAGTTGGAGAGACCCAGTACTTC. It is translated as CASSLEGGVGETQYF.

This clonotype was counted between two and nine times. The rearrangement uses TRBV11-2 and TRBJ1-2, with 9 bases aligning to TRBD1. This CDR3 region has 17 residues. Germline V gives CDR1 SGHAT, CDR2 FQNNGV. J gave up 0 bases and V 1 base, and 6 bases lay outside the gene matches. The CDR3 DNA reads as TGTGCCAGCAGCTTAGCCCAGGGACAGGGAGCTAACTATGGCTACACCTTC. Its protein is CASSLAQGQGANYGYTF.

The chain recombines TRBV24-1 with TRBJ2-5; 8 bases are a match to TRBD1. CDR1 and CDR2 from the germline V gene are KGHDR and SFDVKD. The CDR3 is made up of 20 amino acids. Trimming took 0 bases from V and 2 from J; bases not matched to a gene: 16. As DNA, the CDR3 is TGTGCCACCAGTGATTTGCGTACAGGGGGGATGTGGATCGCACAAGAGACCCAGTACTTC. Translating it yields CATSDLRTGGMWIAQETQYF.

This clonotype occurred a few times. The gene calls are TRBV7-9 and TRBJ2-1, with 10 bases lining up with TRBD1. The CDR3 is 14 residues long. CDR1 and CDR2 from the germline V gene are SEHNR and FQNEAQ (reference sequence). The trim removed 5 bases at V and 8 bases at J, leaving 6 bases unmatched. The CDR3 DNA sequence: TGTGCCAGCAGCCCGGGACAGGGGAATGATGAGCAGTTCTTC. Protein: CASSPGQGNDEQFF.

The V call is TRBV20-1, the J call TRBJ1-2; no clear D gene. With 8 bases removed from V and 0 bases from J, the gap between germline ends came to 28 bases. This CDR3 comprises 18 residues. The germline CDR1 and CDR2 sequences are DFQATT and SNEGSKA (reference sequence). The CDR3 loop reads CSTPSVAVGELANYGYTF. The CDR3 DNA follows: TGCAGTACACCATCGGTGGCGGTTGGAGAATTAGCTAACTATGGCTACACCTTC.

V usage is TRBV27 and J usage is TRBJ1-5, with D perhaps matching TRBD1 (5 bases). CDR1 and CDR2 from the germline V gene are MNHEY and SMNVEV (reference sequence). Trimming stripped 2 bases from V and 1 base from J, with 9 bases between. The CDR3 is 15 residues long. CDR3 residues: CASSLRAGSNQPQHF. CDR3 nucleotide sequence: TGTGCCAGCAGTTTAAGAGCAGGGAGCAATCAGCCCCAGCATTTT.

This clonotype was counted a few times. This chain connects TRBV6-5 to TRBJ1-2; tentatively, D is TRBD1 (5 bases). The V gene's germline CDR1 is MNHEY and CDR2 SVGAGI. The CDR3 spans 17 residues. Deletions cut 5 bases from V and 0 bases from J, with 19 bases between. The CDR3 loop reads CASSTMTNQGANYGYTF. In DNA, the CDR3 is TGTGCCAGCAGTACCATGACTAACCAGGGAGCTAACTATGGCTACACCTTC.

In this sample, this clonotype turned up a few times. The chain joins TRBV28 to TRBJ2-7; 12 bases fit TRBD2. The CDR3 runs 16 residues. V lost 5 bases to trimming and J lost 6 bases; unmatched junction nucleotides: 11. Germline V CDR1 and CDR2: MDHEN, SYDVKM. CDR3: CASSLSWTSGIGEQYF. The CDR3 region has the DNA TGTGCCAGCAGTCTTAGTTGGACTAGCGGGATAGGCGAGCAGTACTTC.

This clonotype was found a few times. The chain couples TRBV7-8 to TRBJ2-6; D is unresolved. Germline-derived CDR1 and CDR2 are SGHVS and FQNEAQ. The CDR3 is 16 amino acids. Trimming cost V 1 base and J 4 bases, with 11 bases left between them. The CDR3 is CASSLGVRAGANVLTF. Here the CDR3 DNA reads TGTGCCAGCAGCTTAGGGGTTAGGGCCGGGGCCAACGTCCTGACTTTC. The full variable domain, its missing parts supplied by reference TRBV7-8 and TRBJ2-6, is GAGVSQSPRYKVAKRGQDVALRCDPISGHVSLFWYQQALGQGPEFLTYFQNEAQLDKSGLPSDRFFAERPEGSVSTLKIQRTQQEDSAVYLCASSLGVRAGANVLTFGAGSRLTVL.

The chain recombines TRBV28 with TRBJ2-1; possibly TRBD2 for D (6 bases). CDR1 and CDR2 from the germline V gene are MDHEN and SYDVKM. The CDR3 contains 16 residues. Trimming took off 4 bases at V and 0 bases at J, with 13 bases between the two ends. CDR3 in amino acids: CASSSARELSYNEQFF. The CDR3 coding sequence is TGTGCCAGCAGTTCAGCCCGGGAGCTCTCCTACAATGAGCAGTTCTTC.

The chain is built from TRBV7-2 and TRBJ2-1; 8 bases map to TRBD2. Germline V CDR1 and CDR2: SGHTA, FQGNSA. The CDR3 contains 14 residues. V lost 8 bases to trimming and J lost 3 bases; unmatched junction nucleotides: 6. The CDR3 DNA reads TGTGCCAGCGTCCGGGAGGGCTTCTACAATGAGCAGTTCTTC. Translation: CASVREGFYNEQFF.

The chain has TRBV10-3 and TRBJ2-1, with D perhaps given as TRBD1 or TRBD2 (5 bases each). Germline V lookup: CDR1 ENHRY, CDR2 SYGVKD. Trimming took off 0 bases at V and 9 bases at J, with 6 bases between the two ends. The CDR3 runs 12 residues. The CDR3 is CAISESRGEQFF. DNA for the CDR3: TGTGCCATCAGTGAGTCGAGGGGTGAGCAGTTCTTC.

This clonotype was observed once. This chain links TRBV6-8 with TRBJ2-3; a weak D match, TRBD2 (7 bases). Trimming stripped 2 bases from V and 2 bases from J, with 14 bases between. CDR1 is MNHGY and CDR2 is SAAAGT in the germline V gene. CDR3 length: 16 amino acids. The DNA of the CDR3 is TGTGCCAGCAGTTACATGGCGGGGGCCCTCACAGATACGCAGTATTTT. Translation gives CASSYMAGALTDTQYF.

The chain couples TRBV6-2 or TRBV6-3 to TRBJ2-2, with 9 bases lining up with TRBD2. The CDR3 spans 17 residues. V shed 5 bases and J 7 bases; nucleotides not matched to a gene: 14. Germline assignment: CDR1 MNHEY and CDR2 SVGEGT. CDR3 protein: CASSPRRGGGADGELFF. CDR3 bases: TGTGCCAGCAGTCCCCGACGGGGCGGGGGGGCTGACGGGGAGCTGTTTTTT.

The chain is built from TRBV12-3 or TRBV12-4 and TRBJ2-7, with D perhaps matching TRBD1 (6 bases). Trimming shortened V by 6 bases and J by 4 bases, and 16 bases separated the two germline ends. The CDR3 sequence is 14 residues long. CDR3 in DNA: TGTGCCAGCAGCACTGAGGGTAGGGGGTACGAGCAGTACTTC. Protein product: CASSTEGRGYEQYF.

This chain connects TRBV7-2 to TRBJ2-2; D is uncertain. Germline V gives CDR1 SGHTA, CDR2 FQGNSA. The germline V and J ends were trimmed by 1 base and 6 bases, with 15 bases remaining between them. This CDR3 has 16 residues. The CDR3 loop reads CASSLEVWGGAGELFF. CDR3 nucleotide sequence: TGTGCCAGCAGCTTAGAGGTGTGGGGTGGCGCCGGGGAGCTGTTTTTT.

The table lists this clonotype with many counts. The gene calls are TRBV7-9 and TRBJ1-5; D gene uncertain. V lost 4 bases and J 3 bases, leaving 4 bases between the germline ends. The CDR3 sequence is 12 residues long. The germline V gene has CDR1 SEHNR and CDR2 FQNEAQ (reference sequence). In DNA, the CDR3 is TGTGCCAGCAGCTCGAACAATCAGCCCCAGCATTTT. Translated: CASSSNNQPQHF.

This clonotype was picked up a small number of times. The chain couples TRBV2 to TRBJ1-5; D ambiguous. This CDR3 is built from 12 residues. V lost 0 bases, J lost 11 bases, and 8 bases lay in between. Germline V gene lookup returns CDR1 SNHLY and CDR2 FYNNEI. Here the CDR3 DNA reads TGTGCCAGCAGTGAAGCGCTTTGGGCCCAGCATTTT. Translated: CASSEALWAQHF.

A few counts support this clonotype. The CDR3 is CASSLAFEDRVNGYTF. CDR3 nucleotides: TGTGCCAGCAGCTTAGCATTTGAGGACAGGGTCAATGGCTACACCTTC. V and J are TRBV7-9 and TRBJ1-2, with 8 positions matching TRBD1. The CDR3 is 16 amino acids. V dropped 0 bases and J dropped 6; count of bases not matched to a gene: 9. Germline-derived CDR1 and CDR2 are SEHNR and FQNEAQ (reference sequence).

V and J are TRBV7-4 and TRBJ2-3; D remains ambiguous. This CDR3 has 16 residues. V was clipped by 1 base and J by 2 bases, with 13 bases between them. Germline CDR1 is SGHVT and CDR2 is SQSDAQ. CDR3 nucleotide sequence: TGTGCCAGCAGCTTAGTCCTTATCGGCACCACAGATACGCAGTATTTT. This encodes CASSLVLIGTTDTQYF.

The chain has TRBV7-4 and TRBJ1-2, with unresolved D. Trimming left V 0 bases short and J 8 bases short, with 13 bases between. CDR1 and CDR2 from the germline V gene are SGHVT and SQSDAQ. The CDR3 is 14 amino acids. The CDR3 loop reads CASSLASENRGYTF. Written as DNA, the CDR3 is TGTGCCAGCAGCTTAGCGAGCGAGAACAGAGGCTACACCTTC.

This clonotype was seen only a few times. This chain links TRBV19 with TRBJ1-3, with D possibly TRBD1 on 6 matching bases. The CDR3 covers 11 residues. V was trimmed by 9 bases and J by 8 bases, leaving 11 bases between them. The germline CDR1 and CDR2 sequences are LNHDA and SQIVND (reference sequence). The CDR3 loop reads CASREGDTIYF. The CDR3 bases are TGTGCCAGCCGGGAGGGGGACACCATATATTTT.

The chain is built from TRBV27 and TRBJ1-3; unclear D gene. Germline V gene data show CDR1 as MNHEY and CDR2 as SMNVEV (reference sequence). There are 16 residues in the CDR3. Trimming removed 5 bases at V and 2 bases at J, with 16 bases between. CDR3 coding DNA: TGTGCCAGCAGTCCTAGGGTAGGGAAGACTGGAAACACCATATATTTT. Encoded protein: CASSPRVGKTGNTIYF.

The J gene is TRBJ2-3, the V gene TRBV7-6, with 10 bases fitting TRBD2. The CDR3 runs to 14 residues. Germline trimming cut 6 bases from V and 6 bases from J; bases unmatched to any gene: 6. Germline CDR1 SGHVS, CDR2 FNYEAQ. CDR3 residues: CASSSGGLMDTQYF. In DNA, the CDR3 is TGTGCCAGCAGTAGCGGGGGGTTGATGGATACGCAGTATTTT.

This clonotype was observed a few times. The CDR3: CASTNRWADTQYF. The CDR3 bases are TGTGCCAGCACCAATCGTTGGGCAGATACGCAGTATTTT. The chain is built from TRBV6-2 or TRBV6-3 and TRBJ2-3; D not resolved. There are 13 residues in the CDR3. Between the trimmed V and J ends, which lost 7 bases and 4 bases, there was a span of 12 bases. The germline gives CDR1 MNHEY, CDR2 SVGEGT.